At least ten counts were recorded for the clone carrying this T cell receptor (beta chain). Its antigen is unknown. Germline V lookup: CDR1 ENHRY, CDR2 SYGVKD. The CDR3 has 15 residues. Between the trimmed V and J ends, which lost 3 bases and 3 bases, there was a span of 11 bases. This sample was taken from a study of CD8 T cells in ankylosing spondylitis. Findings of the study overall: Roughly eight highly homologous variants made up a TCR beta motif that seemed to typify ankylosing spondylitis blood. Relatively rare in peripheral blood, disease-linked clones were also CD8+. Disease-linked clones reportedly concentrated significantly in matched ankylosing spondylitis synovial fluid.

TCRdb reprocessed the 5' RACE reads via MiXCR and lists one record per CDR3 protein. The sample lists roughly 200,000 distinct CDR3 sequences; around 24% were seen once. The source is a male donor with ankylosing spondylitis or in good health (not recorded which). The chain combines TRBV10-3 with TRBJ2-2; D is possibly TRBD1 or TRBD2 (6 bases each). Sequencing was performed on blood, either unsorted or a sorted T cell fraction (not recorded which). CDR3 bases: TGTGCCATCAGTGAATCCGGGGGCTACACCGGGGAGCTGTTTTTT. Translating it yields CAISESGGYTGELFF.